This T cell receptor beta chain came from a study of identical twins. TCRdb re-derived calls from the 5' RACE reads in MiXCR, one entry per CDR3 protein. The sample has 400,000 to 550,000 distinct CDR3 sequences; 20% to 25% are singletons. This clonotype was seen only a few times. CDR1 DFQATT and CDR2 SNEGSKA come from the germline V gene (reference sequence). There are 15 residues in the CDR3. Trimming removed 1 base from V and 2 bases from J, with 14 bases in between. These records were also assigned to another study, of T cells expressing NK-cell markers.

The rearrangement uses TRBV20-1 and TRBJ1-1, with D uncertain. The specimen sequenced was CD4+ T cells sorted from blood. The clonotype originates from a woman younger than 35 in good health. The CDR3 nucleotides are TGCAGTGCTAGAGGGGGTGTGGCCGCAAACACTGAAGCTTTCTTT. Its translation is CSARGGVAANTEAFF.